The rows below give T cell receptor beta chains drawn from one sample of a study of early T cells in non-severe SARS-CoV-2 infection. Via MiXCR, TCRdb re-called the 5' RACE reads, giving one row per CDR3 protein. Altogether tens of thousands of distinct CDR3 sequences are present, more than 9% being singletons, with the ten largest covering about 5%. Sequencing was performed on whole blood. These receptors all come from an adult who was a healthcare worker with PCR-confirmed SARS-CoV-2 infection or an uninfected control (not recorded which). The CDR3 runs from the conserved cysteine through the conserved F or W. Each record gives: V gene, J gene, CDR3 protein.

V: TRBV30
J: TRBJ2-1
CDR3: CAWSPGGFYNEQFF

V: TRBV3-1
J: TRBJ2-3
CDR3: CASSQWASGGDPDTQYF

V: TRBV7-2
J: TRBJ1-4
CDR3: CASRRTGTGGEKLFF

V: TRBV24-1
J: TRBJ2-1
CDR3: CATSHETTYEQFF

V: TRBV29-1
J: TRBJ2-5
CDR3: CSVTPPPGQGRETQYF

V: TRBV4-3
J: TRBJ2-5
CDR3: CASSQDGQETQYF

V: TRBV4-2
J: TRBJ2-6
CDR3: CASSQDVQRGIGSGANVLTF

V: TRBV12-3/TRBV12-4
J: TRBJ2-3
CDR3: CASSLLLDTQYF

V: TRBV4-1
J: TRBJ1-1
CDR3: CASSQSAPGQGGTEAFF

V: TRBV5-1
J: TRBJ2-1
CDR3: CASSLLVSSGSNEQFF

V: TRBV7-3
J: TRBJ1-2
CDR3: CASGLTNYGYTF

V: TRBV7-9
J: TRBJ2-7
CDR3: CASSPTGRHEQYF

V: TRBV27
J: TRBJ2-2
CDR3: CAIRTSGNTGELFF

V: TRBV4-1
J: TRBJ2-5
CDR3: CASSQEGLAETQYF

V: TRBV4-3
J: TRBJ2-6
CDR3: CASSVDRDSGANVLTF

V: TRBV19
J: TRBJ2-7
CDR3: CASSLPRNSATYEQYF

V: TRBV14
J: TRBJ2-1
CDR3: CASSQVVGAPLDEQFF

V: TRBV29-1
J: TRBJ2-2
CDR3: CSVEQGYTGELFF